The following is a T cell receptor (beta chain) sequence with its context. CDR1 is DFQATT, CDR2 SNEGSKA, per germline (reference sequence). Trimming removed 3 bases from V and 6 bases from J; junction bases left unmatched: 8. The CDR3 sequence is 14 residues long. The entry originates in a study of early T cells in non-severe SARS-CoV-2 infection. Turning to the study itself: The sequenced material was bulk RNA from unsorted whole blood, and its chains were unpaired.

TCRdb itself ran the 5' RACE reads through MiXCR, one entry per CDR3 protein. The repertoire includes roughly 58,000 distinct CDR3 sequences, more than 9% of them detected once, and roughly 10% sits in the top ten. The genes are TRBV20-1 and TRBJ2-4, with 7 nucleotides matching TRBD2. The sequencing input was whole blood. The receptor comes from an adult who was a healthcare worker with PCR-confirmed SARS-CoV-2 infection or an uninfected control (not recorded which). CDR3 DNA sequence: TGCAGTGCTAGCGGGGAGGGACGGGGAAACATTCAGTACTTC. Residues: CSASGEGRGNIQYF.